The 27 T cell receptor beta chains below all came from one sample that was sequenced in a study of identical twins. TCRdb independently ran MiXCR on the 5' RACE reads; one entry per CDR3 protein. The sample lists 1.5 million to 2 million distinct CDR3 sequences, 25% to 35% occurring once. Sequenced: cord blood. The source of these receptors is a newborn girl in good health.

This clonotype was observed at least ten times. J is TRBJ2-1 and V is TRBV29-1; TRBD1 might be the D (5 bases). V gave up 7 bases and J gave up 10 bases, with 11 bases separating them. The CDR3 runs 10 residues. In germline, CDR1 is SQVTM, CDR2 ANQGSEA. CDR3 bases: TGCAGCGCCGGACACTGGGAGCAGTTCTTC. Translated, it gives CSAGHWEQFF.

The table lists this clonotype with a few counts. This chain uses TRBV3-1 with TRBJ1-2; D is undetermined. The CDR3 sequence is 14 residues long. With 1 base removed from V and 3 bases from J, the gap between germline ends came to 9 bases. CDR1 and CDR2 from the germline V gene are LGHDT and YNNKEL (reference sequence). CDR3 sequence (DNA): TGTGCCAGCAGCCAAGTCCCGATTGACTATGGCTACACCTTC. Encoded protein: CASSQVPIDYGYTF. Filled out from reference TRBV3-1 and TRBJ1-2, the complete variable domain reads DTAVSQTPKYLVTQMGNDKSIKCEQNLGHDTMYWYKQDSKKFLKIMFSYNNKELIINETVPNRFSPKSPDKAHLNLHINSLELGDSAVYFCASSQVPIDYGYTFGSGTRLTVV.

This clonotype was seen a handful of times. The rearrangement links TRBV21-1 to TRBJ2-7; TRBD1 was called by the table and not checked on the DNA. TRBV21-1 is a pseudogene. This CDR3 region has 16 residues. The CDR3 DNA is TGTGCCAGCAGCCCCCAAGGACAGGGAGAAGCCTACGAGCAGTACTTC. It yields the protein CASSPQGQGEAYEQYF.

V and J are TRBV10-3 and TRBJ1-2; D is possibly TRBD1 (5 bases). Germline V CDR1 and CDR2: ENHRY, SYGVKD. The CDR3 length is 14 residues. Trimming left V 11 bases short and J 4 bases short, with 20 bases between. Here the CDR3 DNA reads TGTGCCGTAGCGTGGGACGTCAAAACCTATGGCTACACCTTC. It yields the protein CAVAWDVKTYGYTF.

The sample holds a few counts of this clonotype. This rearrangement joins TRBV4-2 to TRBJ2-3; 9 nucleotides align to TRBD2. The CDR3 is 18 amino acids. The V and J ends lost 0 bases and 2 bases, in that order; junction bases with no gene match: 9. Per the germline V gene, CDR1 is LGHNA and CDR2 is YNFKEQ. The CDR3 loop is CASSQEASGVLLTDTQYF. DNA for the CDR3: TGTGCCAGCAGCCAAGAGGCTAGCGGGGTCCTCCTCACAGATACGCAGTATTTT.

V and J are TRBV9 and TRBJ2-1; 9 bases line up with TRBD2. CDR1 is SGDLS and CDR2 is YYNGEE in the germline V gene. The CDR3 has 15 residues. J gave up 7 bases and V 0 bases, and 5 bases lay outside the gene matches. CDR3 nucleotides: TGTGCCAGCAGCGTAGTTAGCGGGGGACATAATGAGCAGTTCTTC. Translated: CASSVVSGGHNEQFF.

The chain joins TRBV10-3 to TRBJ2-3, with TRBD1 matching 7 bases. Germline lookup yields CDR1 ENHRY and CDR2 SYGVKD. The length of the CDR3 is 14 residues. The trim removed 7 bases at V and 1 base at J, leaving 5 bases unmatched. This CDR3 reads CAITQGEGTDTQYF. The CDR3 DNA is TGTGCCATCACCCAGGGGGAAGGCACAGATACGCAGTATTTT.

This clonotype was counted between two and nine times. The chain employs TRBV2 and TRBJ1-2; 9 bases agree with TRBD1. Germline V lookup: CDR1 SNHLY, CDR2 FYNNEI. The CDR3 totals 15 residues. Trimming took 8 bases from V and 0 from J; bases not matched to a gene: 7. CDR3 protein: CASLNRDRANYGYTF. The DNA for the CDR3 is TGTGCCAGCCTCAACCGGGACAGGGCTAACTATGGCTACACCTTC.

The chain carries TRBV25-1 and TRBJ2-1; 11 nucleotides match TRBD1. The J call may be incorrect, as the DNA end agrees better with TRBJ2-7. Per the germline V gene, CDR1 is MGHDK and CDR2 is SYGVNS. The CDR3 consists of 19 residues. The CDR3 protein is CASSAFGTGGSNSYNEQYF. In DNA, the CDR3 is TGTGCCAGCAGTGCCTTCGGGACAGGGGGAAGTAACTCCTACAATGAGCAGTACTTC.

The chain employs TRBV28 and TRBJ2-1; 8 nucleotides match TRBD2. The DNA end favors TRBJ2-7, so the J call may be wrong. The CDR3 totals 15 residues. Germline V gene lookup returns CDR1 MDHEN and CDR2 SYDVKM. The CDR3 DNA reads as TGTGCCAGCAGTGGGGCTAGCGGGCTCTACAATGAGCAGTACTTC. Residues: CASSGASGLYNEQYF.

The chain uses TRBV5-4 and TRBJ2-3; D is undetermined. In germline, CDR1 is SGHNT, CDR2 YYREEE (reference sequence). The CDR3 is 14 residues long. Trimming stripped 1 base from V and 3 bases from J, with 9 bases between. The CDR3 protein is CASSLTPMTDTQYF. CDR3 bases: TGTGCCAGCAGCTTGACACCAATGACAGATACGCAGTATTTT.

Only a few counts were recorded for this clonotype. CDR3 amino acids: CASSPRDRLLEQYF. CDR3 nucleotides: TGTGCCAGCAGCCCCCGGGACAGACTTCTCGAGCAGTACTTC. The rearrangement links TRBV3-1 to TRBJ2-4, with TRBD1 identical over 7 bases. Judging by the DNA end, TRBJ2-7 fits better; the J call may be wrong. Germline V gives CDR1 LGHDT, CDR2 YNNKEL (reference sequence). The CDR3 totals 14 residues.

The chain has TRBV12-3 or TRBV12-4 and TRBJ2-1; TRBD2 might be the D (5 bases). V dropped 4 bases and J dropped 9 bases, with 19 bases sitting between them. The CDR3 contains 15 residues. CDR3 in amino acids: CASSSLQRESTEQFF. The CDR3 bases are TGTGCCAGCAGTTCCTTACAGAGGGAGAGCACTGAGCAGTTCTTC.

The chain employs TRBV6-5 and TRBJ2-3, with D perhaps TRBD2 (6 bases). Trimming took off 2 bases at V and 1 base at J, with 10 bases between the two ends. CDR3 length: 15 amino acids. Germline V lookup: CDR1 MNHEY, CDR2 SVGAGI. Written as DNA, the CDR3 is TGTGCCAGCAGTTACAGGCGGGAAGGCACAGATACGCAGTATTTT. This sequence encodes CASSYRREGTDTQYF.

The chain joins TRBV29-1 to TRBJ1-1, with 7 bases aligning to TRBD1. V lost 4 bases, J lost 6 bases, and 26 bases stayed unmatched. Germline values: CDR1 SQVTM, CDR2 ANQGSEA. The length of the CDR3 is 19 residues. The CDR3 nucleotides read TGCAGCGTTGTGAAATTACCCTATACAGGGGCGGGTGTTAGCGCTGAAGCTTTCTTT. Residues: CSVVKLPYTGAGVSAEAFF.

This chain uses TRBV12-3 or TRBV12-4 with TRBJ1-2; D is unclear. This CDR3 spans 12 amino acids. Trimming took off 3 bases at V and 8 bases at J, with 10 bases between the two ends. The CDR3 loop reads CASSFIGGGYTF. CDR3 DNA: TGTGCCAGCAGTTTTATTGGCGGAGGCTACACCTTC.

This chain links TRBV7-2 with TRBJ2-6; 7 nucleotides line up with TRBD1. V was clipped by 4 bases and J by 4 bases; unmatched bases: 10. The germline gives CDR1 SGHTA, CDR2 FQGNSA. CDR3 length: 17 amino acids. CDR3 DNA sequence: TGTGCCAGCAGCTCTCGTATACAGGGGTTAGGGGCCAACGTCCTGACTTTC. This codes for CASSSRIQGLGANVLTF. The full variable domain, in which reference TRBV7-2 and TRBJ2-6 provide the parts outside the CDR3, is GAGVSQSPSNKVTEKGKDVELRCDPISGHTALYWYRQSLGQGLEFLIYFQGNSAPDKSGLPSDRFSAERTGGSVSTLTIQRTQQEDSAVYLCASSSRIQGLGANVLTFGAGSRLTVL.

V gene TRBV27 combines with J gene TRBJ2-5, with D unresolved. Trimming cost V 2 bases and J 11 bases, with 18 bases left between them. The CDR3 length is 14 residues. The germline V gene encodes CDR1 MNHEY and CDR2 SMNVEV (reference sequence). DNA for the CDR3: TGTGCCAGCAGTTTAGGGCCAAAGTACAATGAGCAGTACTTC. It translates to CASSLGPKYNEQYF.

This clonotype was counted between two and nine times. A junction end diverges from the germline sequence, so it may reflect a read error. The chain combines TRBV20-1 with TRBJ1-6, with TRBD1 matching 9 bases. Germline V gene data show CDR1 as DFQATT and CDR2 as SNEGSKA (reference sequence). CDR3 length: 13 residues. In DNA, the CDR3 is TGCAGTGGTAGAACAGGGGGCCGCTCACCCCTCCACTTT. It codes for CSGRTGGRSPLHF.

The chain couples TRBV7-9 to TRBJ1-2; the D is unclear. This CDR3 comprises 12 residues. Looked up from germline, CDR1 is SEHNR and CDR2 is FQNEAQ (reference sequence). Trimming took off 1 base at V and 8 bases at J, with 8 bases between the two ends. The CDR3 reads CASSLGWEGYTF. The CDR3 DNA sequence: TGTGCCAGCAGCTTAGGTTGGGAAGGCTACACCTTC.

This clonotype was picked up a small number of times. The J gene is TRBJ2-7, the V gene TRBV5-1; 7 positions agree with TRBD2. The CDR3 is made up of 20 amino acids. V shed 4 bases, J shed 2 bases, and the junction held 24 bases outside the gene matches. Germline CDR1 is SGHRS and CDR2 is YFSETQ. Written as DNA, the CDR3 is TGCGCCAGCAGCCTCCTTCCTCAGACTAGCTCCCTTATTCCTACCTACGAGCAGTACTTC. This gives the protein CASSLLPQTSSLIPTYEQYF.

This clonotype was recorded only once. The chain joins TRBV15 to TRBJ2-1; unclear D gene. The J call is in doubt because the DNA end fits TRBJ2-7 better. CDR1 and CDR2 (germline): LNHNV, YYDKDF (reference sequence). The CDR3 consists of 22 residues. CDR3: CATSRDFFVWSSRPLPYNEQYF. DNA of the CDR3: TGTGCCACCAGCAGAGATTTTTTTGTTTGGTCTTCGAGGCCCTTGCCGTACAATGAGCAGTACTTC.

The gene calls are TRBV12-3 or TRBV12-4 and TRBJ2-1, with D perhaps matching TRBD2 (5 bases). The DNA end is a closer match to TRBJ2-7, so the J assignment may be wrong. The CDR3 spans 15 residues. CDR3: CASSSPSSSYNEQYF. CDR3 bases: TGTGCCAGCAGTTCCCCTAGCAGTTCCTACAATGAGCAGTACTTC.

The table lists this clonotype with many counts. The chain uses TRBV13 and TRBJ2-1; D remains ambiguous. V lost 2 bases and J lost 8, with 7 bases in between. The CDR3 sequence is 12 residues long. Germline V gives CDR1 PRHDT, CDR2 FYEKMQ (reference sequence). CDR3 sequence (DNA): TGTGCCAGCAGCTTAACCCTTTATGAGCAGTTCTTC. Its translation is CASSLTLYEQFF.

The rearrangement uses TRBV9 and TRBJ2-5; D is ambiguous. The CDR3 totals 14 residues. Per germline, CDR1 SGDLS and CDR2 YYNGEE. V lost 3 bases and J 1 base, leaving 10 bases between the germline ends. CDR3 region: CASSADTVQETQYF. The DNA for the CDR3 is TGTGCCAGCAGCGCCGACACAGTCCAAGAGACCCAGTACTTC.

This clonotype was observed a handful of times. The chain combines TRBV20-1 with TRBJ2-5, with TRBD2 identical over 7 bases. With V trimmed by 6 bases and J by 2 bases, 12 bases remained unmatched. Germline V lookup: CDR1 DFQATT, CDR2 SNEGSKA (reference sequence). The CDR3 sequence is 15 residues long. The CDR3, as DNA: TGCAGTGCCAAGATTAGCGGGTATCGGCAAGAGACCCAGTACTTC. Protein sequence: CSAKISGYRQETQYF.

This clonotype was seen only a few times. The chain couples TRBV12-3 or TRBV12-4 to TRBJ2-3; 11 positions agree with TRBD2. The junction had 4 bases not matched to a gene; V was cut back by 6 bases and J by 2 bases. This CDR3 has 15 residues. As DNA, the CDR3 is TGTGCCAGCAGGTTGACTAGCGGGGACACAGATACGCAGTATTTT. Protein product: CASRLTSGDTDTQYF.